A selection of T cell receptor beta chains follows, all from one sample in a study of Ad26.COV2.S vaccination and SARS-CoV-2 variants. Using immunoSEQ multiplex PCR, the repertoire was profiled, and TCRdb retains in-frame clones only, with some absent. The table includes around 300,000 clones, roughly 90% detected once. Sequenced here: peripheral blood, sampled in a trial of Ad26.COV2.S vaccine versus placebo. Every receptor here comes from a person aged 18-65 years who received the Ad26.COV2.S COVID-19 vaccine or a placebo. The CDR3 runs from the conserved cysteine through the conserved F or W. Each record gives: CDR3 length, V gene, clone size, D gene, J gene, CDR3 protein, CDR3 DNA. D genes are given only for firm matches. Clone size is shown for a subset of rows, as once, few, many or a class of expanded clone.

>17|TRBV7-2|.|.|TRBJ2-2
CASSLKTISDRTGELFF
TGTGCCAGCAGCTTAAAAACCATCAGCGACAGGACCGGGGAGCTGTTTTTT
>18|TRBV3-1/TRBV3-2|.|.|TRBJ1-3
CASSQTWEVWNSGNTIYF
TGTGCCAGCAGCCAAACCTGGGAGGTTTGGAACTCTGGAAACACCATATATTTT
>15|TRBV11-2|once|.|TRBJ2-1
CASSLAQGPYNEQFF
TGTGCCAGCAGCTTAGCCCAGGGACCCTACAATGAGCAGTTCTTC
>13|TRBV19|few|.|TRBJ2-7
CASSGKAIYEQYF
TGTGCCTCCTCCGGGAAGGCGATCTACGAGCAGTACTTC
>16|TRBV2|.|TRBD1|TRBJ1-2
CASSERRQGVRYGYTF
TGTGCCAGCAGTGAACGGAGACAGGGGGTTCGCTATGGCTACACCTTC
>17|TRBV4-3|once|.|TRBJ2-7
CASSQVTGGDPSYEQYF
TGCGCCAGCAGCCAAGTTACCGGGGGCGATCCCTCCTACGAGCAGTACTTC
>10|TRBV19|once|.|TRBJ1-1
CASGFTEAFF
TGTGCCAGCGGTTTTACTGAAGCTTTCTTT
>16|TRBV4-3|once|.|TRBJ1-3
CASSPFGSAPGNTIYF
TGCGCCAGCAGCCCCTTCGGGTCGGCTCCTGGAAACACCATATATTTT
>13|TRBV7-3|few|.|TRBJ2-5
CASSPAVIETQYF
TGTGCCAGCAGTCCCGCGGTCATAGAGACCCAGTACTTC
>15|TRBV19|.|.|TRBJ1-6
CAPRLGSSYNSPLHF
TGTGCCCCCCGTCTAGGAAGCTCCTATAATTCACCCCTCCACTTT
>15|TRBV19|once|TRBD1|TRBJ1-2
CASIRSTGGPYGYTF
TGTGCCAGTATCCGCTCGACAGGGGGACCGTATGGCTACACCTTC
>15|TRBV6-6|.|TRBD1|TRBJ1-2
CASTSRPGQGYGYTF
TGTGCCAGCACCTCCCGACCGGGACAGGGTTATGGCTACACCTTC
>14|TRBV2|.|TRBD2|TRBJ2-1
CASSGLAVFNEQFF
TGTGCCAGCAGCGGACTAGCGGTTTTCAATGAGCAGTTCTTC
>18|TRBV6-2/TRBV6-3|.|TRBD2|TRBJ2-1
CASSYVWLAGGAYNEQFF
TGTGCCAGCAGTTACGTCTGGCTAGCGGGGGGAGCCTACAATGAGCAGTTCTTC
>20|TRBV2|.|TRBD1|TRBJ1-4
CASRERSLGQIPKTNEKLFF
TGTGCCAGCAGGGAAAGAAGCTTGGGACAGATACCTAAAACTAATGAAAAACTGTTTTTT
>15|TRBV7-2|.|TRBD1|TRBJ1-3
CASSRDSAPGNTIYF
TGTGCCAGCAGCCGGGACAGTGCCCCTGGAAACACCATATATTTT
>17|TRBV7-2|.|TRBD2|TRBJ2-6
CASSRKGGSSGANVLTF
TGTGCCAGCAGCAGGAAGGGCGGGAGCTCTGGGGCCAACGTCCTGACTTTC
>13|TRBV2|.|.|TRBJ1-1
CASSGARGREAFF
TGTGCCAGCTCTGGGGCCAGGGGACGCGAAGCTTTCTTT
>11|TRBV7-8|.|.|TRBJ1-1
CASSPWSEAFF
TGTGCCAGCAGCCCCTGGTCTGAAGCTTTCTTT
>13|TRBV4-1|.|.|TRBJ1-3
CASSPDRRNTIYF
TGCGCCAGCAGCCCCGACCGGAGAAACACCATATATTTT
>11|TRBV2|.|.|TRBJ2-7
CASSEEIEQYF
TGTGCCAGCAGTGAAGAAATCGAGCAGTACTTC
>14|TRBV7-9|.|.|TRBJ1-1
CASSPRDMNTEAFF
TGTGCCAGCAGCCCAAGGGACATGAACACTGAAGCTTTCTTT
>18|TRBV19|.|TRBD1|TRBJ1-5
CASSVVGRQGGSNQPQHF
TGTGCCAGTAGTGTGGTCGGCCGACAGGGCGGGAGCAATCAGCCCCAGCATTTT
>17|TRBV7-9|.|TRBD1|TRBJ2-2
CASSFANPGQGTGELFF
TGTGCCAGCAGCTTCGCCAACCCGGGACAGGGGACCGGGGAGCTGTTTTTT
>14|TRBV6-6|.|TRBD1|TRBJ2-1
CASTIGTGGLEQFF
TGTGCCAGCACTATCGGGACAGGGGGACTTGAGCAGTTCTTC
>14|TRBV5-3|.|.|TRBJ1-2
CARSLSISNYGYTF
TGTGCCAGAAGCTTGTCAATATCTAACTATGGCTACACCTTC
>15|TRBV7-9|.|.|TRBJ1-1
CASSFLAGSSTEAFF
TGTGCCAGCAGCTTTCTGGCAGGGTCGAGCACTGAAGCTTTCTTT
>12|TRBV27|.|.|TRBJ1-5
CASKEYNQPQHF
TGTGCCAGCAAAGAGTACAATCAGCCCCAGCATTTT
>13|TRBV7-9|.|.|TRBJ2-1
CASSFGELNEQFF
TGTGCCAGCAGCTTCGGGGAACTCAATGAGCAGTTCTTC
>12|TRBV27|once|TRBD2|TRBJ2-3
CASSLLGGTQYF
TGTGCCAGCAGTTTATTGGGAGGGACGCAGTATTTT
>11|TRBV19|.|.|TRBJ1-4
CASSDDEKLFF
TGTGCCAGTAGTGACGATGAAAAACTGTTTTTT
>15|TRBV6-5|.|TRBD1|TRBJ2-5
CASSSQQGAVETQYF
TGTGCCAGCAGTTCCCAACAGGGGGCTGTGGAGACCCAGTACTTC
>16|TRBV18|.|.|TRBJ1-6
CASSPRTGEGQSPLHF
TGTGCCAGCTCACCACGTACAGGAGAGGGCCAATCACCCCTCCACTTT
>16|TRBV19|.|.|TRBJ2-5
CASSRGGTGRGETQYF
TGTGCCAGTAGTAGAGGGGGGACTGGCCGGGGCGAGACCCAGTACTTC
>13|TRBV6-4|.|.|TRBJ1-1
CATRLDGRTEAFF
TGTGCCACTAGATTAGACGGGCGCACTGAAGCTTTCTTT
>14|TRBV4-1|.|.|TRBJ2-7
CASSLNGGTYEQYF
TGCGCCAGCAGCCTCAACGGGGGAACCTACGAGCAGTACTTC
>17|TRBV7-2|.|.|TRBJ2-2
CASSSNLQWPYTGELFF
TGTGCCAGCAGCTCAAACTTACAGTGGCCGTACACCGGGGAGCTGTTTTTT
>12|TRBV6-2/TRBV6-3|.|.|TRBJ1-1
CASSRMAQVAFF
TGTGCCAGCAGCCGAATGGCCCAGGTGGCTTTCTTT
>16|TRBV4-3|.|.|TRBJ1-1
CASSQGDNAQGREAFF
TGCGCCAGCAGCCAAGGGGACAACGCCCAGGGGCGGGAAGCTTTCTTT
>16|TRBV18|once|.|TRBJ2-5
CASSPPQGRYGETQYF
TGTGCCAGCTCACCACCACAGGGTCGCTATGGGGAGACCCAGTACTTC
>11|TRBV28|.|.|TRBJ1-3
CASSFLNTIYF
TGTGCCAGCAGTTTCCTGAACACCATATATTTT
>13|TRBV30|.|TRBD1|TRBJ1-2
CAWSTGTAVGYTF
TGTGCCTGGAGTACGGGGACAGCGGTTGGCTACACCTTC
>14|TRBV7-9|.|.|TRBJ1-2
CASSFGGDLYGYTF
TGTGCCAGCAGCTTCGGGGGGGATCTGTATGGCTACACCTTC
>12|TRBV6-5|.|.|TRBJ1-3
CASSPGSNTIYF
TGTGCCAGCAGTCCCGGTTCGAACACCATATATTTT
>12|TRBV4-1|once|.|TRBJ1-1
CASSQLDTEAFF
TGCGCCAGCAGCCAACTGGACACTGAAGCTTTCTTT
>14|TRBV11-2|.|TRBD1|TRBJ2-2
CASSTPQGTGELFF
TGTGCCAGCAGCACGCCACAGGGGACCGGGGAGCTGTTTTTT